The clone carrying this T cell receptor (beta chain) came up many times. The antigen is unknown. This record comes from a study of human T cells and chemical hapten exposure. Study background: Skin on the upper inner arm, about 2 cm by about 2 cm in size, was sensitized with 2% DPC.

The sample's time point: pre-sensitization, week 0. Treatment given: therapeutic diphenylcyclopropenone sensitization with weekly scalp DPC. Blood draws came before every patch-test application. V trimming: 3 bases; J trimming: 5 bases; junction bases outside the gene matches: 10. The CDR3 length is 16 residues. Germline CDR1 reads DFQATT; CDR2 reads SNEGSKA (reference sequence). For the library, individual cDNA molecules each received unique molecular identifiers. TCRdb redid the calling of the RACE reads with MiXCR, one entry per CDR3 protein. This table has about 300,000 distinct CDR3 sequences, roughly 6% appearing once. Whole-study results and caveats: The number of TCRs over 1 in 1000 frequency stayed unchanged after DPC.

The source is a woman aged 18 to 35 with alopecia areata. Some clones in this sample may be carry-over from other donors' samples. This material consisted of whole blood, taken in connection with sensitization to the hapten diphenylcyclopropenone (DPC). The rearrangement uses TRBV20-1 and TRBJ1-5; 10 nucleotides match TRBD1. CDR3 in DNA: TGCAGTGCTAGGTTCCACCGGGACAGGGGTCATCAGCCCCAGCATTTT. Translation: CSARFHRDRGHQPQHF.